The clone carrying this TCR beta chain was detected only a few times. The same CDR3 arises from other DNA sequences in this sample as well. Recruits, aged roughly 18 to 90 years, lived in 20 to 30 US areas. In assigning cohorts, the study relied on participant-reported clinical history. Germline CDR1 SGHNT, CDR2 YENEEA. The CDR3 spans 14 residues. Trimming took 5 bases from V and 3 from J; bases not matched to a gene: 3. This record belongs to a study of blood T cell repertoires in COVID-19. Study-level information: Material from acute and convalescent COVID-19 was sourced from the United States, Italy and Spain.

Source study methods: Estimation of nucleated cell counts was performed using reference gene primer amplification. The protocol was immunoSEQ multiplex PCR, while the TCRdb copy is restricted to in-frame clones and leaves out a portion. That table supplies the V and J calls and clone size; D and trimming were determined from the DNA. The sample yields roughly 400,000 clones, roughly 92% seen once. The chain uses TRBV11-3 and TRBJ2-1; 8 bases line up with TRBD2. The sample comprised PBMCs or T cells enriched from blood (not recorded which). The TCR was taken from a middle-aged woman who had been exposed to COVID-19. CDR3 region: CASSASGLYNEQFF. In DNA form, the CDR3 reads TGTGCCAGCAGCGCTAGCGGGCTCTACAATGAGCAGTTCTTC.